This T cell receptor beta chain is from a study of T cell responses to AZD1222 COVID-19 vaccine. Overall study results and limits: Repertoires were sampled only after the peak T cell response. After two AZD1222 doses, spike-specific TCR breadth and depth rose versus day 0.

The protocol was immunoSEQ multiplex PCR, while the TCRdb copy is restricted to in-frame clones and leaves out a portion. The profile covers approximately 100,000 clones, with approximately 93% appearing a single time and roughly 4.7% taken by the ten largest. This clone was observed once. As yet, its antigen is unknown. The CDR3 runs 10 residues. The V segment lost 6 bases and the J segment 4 bases; nucleotides outside the gene matches: 0. From germline, CDR1 is DFQATT and CDR2 SNEGSKA (reference sequence). The gene calls are TRBV20-1 and TRBJ2-7; TRBD2 aligns across 7 bases. Sequencing used peripheral blood, obtained on day 0 of AZD1222 vaccination. This TCR was sampled from an adult in good health. The CDR3 nucleotides read TGCAGTGCCGGGAGGTACGAGCAGTACTTC. Its protein is CSAGRYEQYF.